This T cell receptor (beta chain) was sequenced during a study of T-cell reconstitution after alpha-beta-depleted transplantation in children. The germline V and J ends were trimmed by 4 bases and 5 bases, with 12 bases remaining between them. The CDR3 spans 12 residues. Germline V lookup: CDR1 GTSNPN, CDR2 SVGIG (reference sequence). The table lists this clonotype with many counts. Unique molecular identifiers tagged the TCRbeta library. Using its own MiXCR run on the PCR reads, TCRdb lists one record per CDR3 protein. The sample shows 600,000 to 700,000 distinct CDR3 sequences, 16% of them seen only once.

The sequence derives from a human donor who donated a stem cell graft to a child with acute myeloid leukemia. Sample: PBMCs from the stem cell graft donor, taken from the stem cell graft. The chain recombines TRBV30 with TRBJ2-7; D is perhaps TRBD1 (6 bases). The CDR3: CAWNTGQDEQYF. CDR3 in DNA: TGTGCCTGGAACACGGGACAAGACGAGCAGTACTTC. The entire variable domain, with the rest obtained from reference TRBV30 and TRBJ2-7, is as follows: SQTIHQWPATLVQPVGSPLSLECTVEGTSNPNLYWYRQAAGRGLQLLFYSVGIGQISSEVPQNLSASRPQDRQFILSSKKLLLSDSGFYLCAWNTGQDEQYFGPGTRLTVT.